These T cell receptor beta chains were read from a single sample in a study of control samples from healthy donors and cancer patients. The protocol was immunoSEQ multiplex PCR, while the TCRdb copy is restricted to in-frame clones and leaves out a portion. The data contain 100,000 to 150,000 clones, over 75% of them singletons. The sample comprised blood. These receptors came from a man aged 35 to 55 in good health. The CDR3 runs from the conserved cysteine through the conserved F or W. The D gene is left open where the match is weak. Size tells how often a clone was seen (once, few, many) or the class of an expanded clone, and some rows leave it out.

>TRBD1|.|TRBV19|TRBJ1-1
CATKQGADTEAFF
TGTGCCACTAAACAGGGGGCGGATACTGAAGCTTTCTTT
>.|.|TRBV18|TRBJ1-1
CASSPPGRGLNTEAFF
TGTGCCAGCTCACCACCAGGGCGGGGGTTGAACACTGAAGCTTTCTTT
>.|.|TRBV12-3/TRBV12-4|TRBJ1-3
CASRWSTGNTIYF
TGTGCCAGCAGATGGTCTACGGGAAACACCATATATTTT
>TRBD2|.|TRBV27|TRBJ2-4
CASKNRGGNIQYF
TGTGCCAGCAAAAACCGGGGGGGAAACATTCAGTACTTC
>TRBD1|once|TRBV25-1|TRBJ2-1
CASNPGDRDYNEQFF
TGTGCCAGCAACCCAGGGGACAGAGACTACAATGAGCAGTTCTTC
>.|.|TRBV6-5|TRBJ1-6
CASISEGVPLHF
TGTGCCAGCATCTCCGAGGGGGTACCCCTCCACTTT
>.|few|TRBV7-2|TRBJ1-3
CASSLTGQSGNTIYF
TGTGCCAGCAGCTTAACCGGGCAATCTGGAAACACCATATATTTT
>.|.|TRBV7-9|TRBJ1-2
CASSLEVGSYGYTF
TGTGCCAGCAGCTTAGAGGTGGGATCCTATGGCTACACCTTC
>.|.|TRBV7-2|TRBJ1-5
CASSLSGTDQPQHF
TGTGCCAGCAGCTTATCAGGGACCGATCAGCCCCAGCATTTT
>.|.|TRBV21-1|TRBJ1-2
CASSKGDSANYGYTF
TGTGCCAGCAGCAAAGGGGACAGCGCTAACTATGGCTACACCTTC
>.|.|TRBV7-9|TRBJ2-3
CASSLVADTQYF
TGTGCCAGCAGCTTGGTGGCAGATACGCAGTATTTT
>TRBD2|.|TRBV15|TRBJ2-2
CAINAVAGGGTGELFF
TGTGCCATCAACGCTGTGGCGGGGGGAGGGACCGGGGAGCTGTTTTTT
>.|.|TRBV5-5|TRBJ1-6
CASSLSGQGNSPLHF
TGTGCCAGCAGCTTGTCGGGGCAGGGTAATTCACCCCTCCACTTT
>.|few|TRBV25-1|TRBJ1-1
CASRSGGAPEAFF
TGTGCCAGCAGGAGTGGGGGTGCCCCTGAAGCTTTCTTT
>.|.|TRBV30|TRBJ1-6
CAWTRKNSPLHF
TGTGCCTGGACGAGAAAAAATTCACCCCTCCACTTT
>TRBD1|once|TRBV4-3|TRBJ2-3
CASSQALGWGQGAYTQYF
TGCGCCAGCAGCCAAGCCCTCGGGTGGGGACAGGGGGCTTATACGCAGTATTTT
>TRBD1|.|TRBV10-3|TRBJ2-3
CAISEGLPGQGGDTQYF
TGTGCCATCAGTGAAGGTCTGCCGGGACAGGGGGGAGATACGCAGTATTTT
>.|.|TRBV7-2|TRBJ2-6
CASSSQQSFRYSGANVLTF
TGTGCCAGCAGCTCGCAGCAGAGTTTCCGCTACTCTGGGGCCAACGTCCTGACTTTC
>.|.|TRBV12-3/TRBV12-4|TRBJ1-2
CASSRDLRDGYTF
TGTGCCAGCAGTCGGGACCTCCGGGATGGCTACACCTTC
>TRBD1|.|TRBV27|TRBJ1-1
CASSFGQGLQAFF
TGTGCCAGCAGTTTCGGACAGGGGCTCCAAGCTTTCTTT
>.|.|TRBV5-8|TRBJ1-2
CASSLAGQGYTF
TGTGCCAGCAGCTTGGCAGGTCAAGGCTACACCTTC
>TRBD2|.|TRBV7-2|TRBJ2-3
CASSLDVAGGRTDTQYF
TGTGCCAGCAGCTTAGACGTGGCGGGGGGGCGAACAGATACGCAGTATTTT
>.|.|TRBV2|TRBJ1-3
CASSDDPPLRNTIYF
TGTGCCAGCAGTGATGACCCCCCGTTAAGAAACACCATATATTTT
>.|.|TRBV10-3|TRBJ1-4
CAISAGTERLFF
TGTGCCATCAGCGCCGGGACCGAACGACTGTTTTTT
>.|.|TRBV30|TRBJ1-4
CAWSGVEKLFF
TGTGCCTGGAGTGGGGTCGAAAAACTGTTTTTT
>.|few|TRBV7-2|TRBJ2-5
CASSLAGETQYF
TGTGCCAGCAGCTTAGCCGGGGAGACCCAGTACTTC
>.|.|TRBV7-2|TRBJ2-3
CASSLGTSTDTQYF
TGTGCCAGCAGCTTAGGGACTAGCACAGATACGCAGTATTTT
>TRBD1|.|TRBV25-1|TRBJ1-1
CASTTDRGHTEAFF
TGTGCCAGCACCACAGACAGGGGGCACACTGAAGCTTTCTTT
>TRBD1|once|TRBV5-1|TRBJ2-5
CASSLQGDQETQYF
TGCGCCAGCAGCTTACAGGGGGATCAAGAGACCCAGTACTTC
>.|.|TRBV6-2/TRBV6-3|TRBJ1-5
CASSWEGNQPQHF
TGTGCCAGCAGTTGGGAGGGCAATCAGCCCCAGCATTTT
>.|.|TRBV6-2/TRBV6-3|TRBJ1-1
CASSSIGRGTEAFF
TGTGCCAGCAGCTCTATAGGCCGGGGCACTGAAGCTTTCTTT
>.|.|TRBV4-3|TRBJ1-2
CASSLGLINNYGYTF
TGCGCCAGCAGCCTCGGACTAATTAATAACTATGGCTACACCTTC
>TRBD2|.|TRBV9|TRBJ2-3
CASSPILGGISTDTQYF
TGTGCCAGCAGCCCCATACTCGGGGGGATTAGCACAGATACGCAGTATTTT
>TRBD2|.|TRBV5-1|TRBJ2-1
CASSAKSSGGSYNEQFF
TGCGCCAGCAGCGCAAAGTCTAGCGGGGGTTCCTACAATGAGCAGTTCTTC
>TRBD2|few|TRBV7-9|TRBJ2-3
CASSFSSGADTQYF
TGTGCCAGCAGCTTTTCTAGCGGGGCAGATACGCAGTATTTT
>.|.|TRBV30|TRBJ2-7
CAWSLRGGEQYF
TGTGCCTGGAGTTTGAGAGGTGGCGAGCAGTACTTC
>.|.|TRBV7-2|TRBJ2-1
CASSPVKSSYNEQFF
TGTGCCAGCAGCCCCGTCAAGAGCTCCTACAATGAGCAGTTCTTC
>.|.|TRBV7-2|TRBJ1-2
CASSLERGGGGYTF
TGTGCCAGCAGCTTAGAACGGGGGGGTGGTGGCTACACCTTC
>.|.|TRBV5-6|TRBJ1-5
CASSIGARVGQPQHF
TGTGCCAGCAGCATTGGAGCTAGGGTCGGTCAGCCCCAGCATTTT
>TRBD2|once|TRBV14|TRBJ2-5
CASSSWGGYGETQYF
TGTGCCAGCAGCTCTTGGGGGGGGTACGGAGAGACCCAGTACTTC
>.|.|TRBV7-2|TRBJ1-1
CASSKRRNTEAFF
TGTGCCAGCAGCAAGAGGAGGAACACTGAAGCTTTCTTT
>.|.|TRBV2|TRBJ1-3
CASSEGGRVAGNTIYF
TGTGCCAGCAGTGAAGGGGGCAGGGTGGCTGGAAACACCATATATTTT
>.|.|TRBV5-1|TRBJ1-1
CASSLRDTEAFF
TGCGCCAGCAGTTTGAGGGACACTGAAGCTTTCTTT
>.|.|TRBV12-3/TRBV12-4|TRBJ1-4
CASSFTANEKLFF
TGTGCCAGCAGTTTCACAGCTAATGAAAAACTGTTTTTT